This TCR beta chain stems from a study of T cell responses to AZD1222 COVID-19 vaccine. Overall study findings and caveats: Donors, mostly white British, included more females; clonal diversity was possibly underestimated. Repertoire sampling was restricted to post-peak T cell response timepoints. Spike as a whole was targeted by vaccine-associated CD4 TCRs, dominant at 160-218 and 743-854. Seropositive AZD1222 recipients at baseline numbered only five or six.

In regard to this clone: Its antigen remains unidentified.

Here immunoSEQ multiplex PCR was the method, and the copy in TCRdb shows in-frame clones only, minus some. The sample lists approximately 140,000 clones, about 91% occurring once. CDR1 LNHDA and CDR2 SQIVND come from the germline V gene (reference sequence). The CDR3 is 11 residues long. The ends were cut back, 6 bases at V and 7 bases at J, with 9 bases in the middle. The chain couples TRBV19 to TRBJ1-2, with a tentative D call TRBD1 (5 bases). The sample consisted of peripheral blood, taken 28 days after the second AZD1222 dose. The source of this sequence is an adult who received the AZD1222 COVID-19 vaccine. CDR3 DNA sequence: TGTGCCAGTAGAGGGGCTAGTGGCTACACCTTC. It is translated as CASRGASGYTF.